This TCR beta chain was profiled in a study of T cells in Graves' hyperthyroidism and ophthalmopathy. About the research overall: Peripheral blood collection took place at initial diagnosis, before any treatment.

V shed 7 bases, J shed 3 bases, and the junction held 6 bases outside the gene matches. Germline V CDR1 and CDR2: SQVTM, ANQGSEA. The CDR3 runs 12 residues. Study-wide results and caveats: Progression to ophthalmopathy was predicted a median of about six months early. Ophthalmopathy and stable hyperthyroidism were separated by a 13 V-J model.

Template material for amplifying TCR beta CDR3 regions consisted of RNA transcripts. Researchers ran a first-round RT-PCR on the TCR CDR3 using the HTBI primer set. In TCRdb, the multiplex PCR reads were re-called with MiXCR into one record per CDR3 protein. The table lists about 840,000 distinct CDR3 sequences, 38% of them singletons. This clonotype was found many times. Its target is unknown. Lactation, pregnancy, other autoimmune disease or uncontrolled infection excluded patients. The sample consisted of blood. This TCR was recovered from a man aged 18-30 years with Graves' hyperthyroidism. The genes are TRBV29-1 and TRBJ2-7, with TRBD1 matching 7 bases. Here the CDR3 DNA reads TGCAGCGCCGGACAGGACAGCTACGAGCAGTACTTC. It codes for CSAGQDSYEQYF.